Sequencing of this TCR beta chain was carried out in a study of T cell responses to AZD1222 COVID-19 vaccine. General study findings and limits: Variant regions that are unmutated are reportedly the target of nearly half of spike-specific TCRs.

The data were produced by immunoSEQ multiplex PCR, yet TCRdb's version contains in-frame clones alone and is incomplete. The sample gives fewer than 300,000 clones, just over 90% of which show up once; 0.5% to 0.65% is in the top ten. There are 14 residues in the CDR3. CDR1 ENHRY and CDR2 SYGVKD come from the germline V gene. V gave up 0 bases and J gave up 1 base, with 6 bases separating them. Regarding this clone: What it binds is unknown.

The receptor was derived from an adult in good health. The chain employs TRBV10-3 and TRBJ1-2; D is undetermined. Specimen: peripheral blood, collected on day 0 of AZD1222 vaccination. CDR3 region: CAISESPDNYGYTF. The CDR3 DNA sequence: TGTGCCATCAGTGAGTCGCCGGATAACTATGGCTACACCTTC.